The 14 T cell receptor beta chains given below trace back to one sample, sequenced in a study of shared clonotypes between healthy human individuals. Naive CD8 cells comprised CD45RO-negative, CCR7-positively selected cells, excluding terminally differentiated effector memory CD45RA+ cells. Assay used: immunoSEQ multiplex PCR; TCRdb lists only in-frame clones, some missing. The data contain hundreds of thousands of clones, about 98% of them singletons. The sample consisted of naive CD8+ T cells sorted from blood. The receptor source for this set is a man under 40 in good health.

The CDR3 coding sequence is TGTGCCAGCGGAGGAACGGCGGCTTTCTTT. It translates to CASGGTAAFF. The rearrangement uses TRBV9 and TRBJ1-1, with D uncertain. V gave up 7 bases and J gave up 11 bases, with 12 bases separating them. CDR1 is SGDLS and CDR2 is YYNGEE in the germline V gene. The CDR3 is 10 amino acids.

The genes are TRBV4-1 and TRBJ1-1; D remains ambiguous. V dropped 2 bases and J dropped 0 bases, with 10 bases sitting between them. Germline values: CDR1 MGHRA, CDR2 YSYEKL. The CDR3 has 15 residues. The CDR3 loop is CASSQNLPMNTEAFF. DNA of the CDR3: TGCGCCAGCAGCCAAAACCTCCCTATGAACACTGAAGCTTTCTTT.

The table lists this clone with a few counts. This specimen includes other DNA sequences encoding the same CDR3. This sequence joins TRBV7-2 and TRBJ2-1; D is unclear. CDR3 length equals 15 residues. Germline V gives CDR1 SGHTA, CDR2 FQGNSA. The V gene lost 3 bases and the J gene lost 0 bases, with 9 bases spanning the gap. DNA for the CDR3: TGTGCCAGCAGCTTGGGGTCGAGCTCCTACAATGAGCAGTTCTTC. It translates to CASSLGSSSYNEQFF.

The chain employs TRBV2 and TRBJ2-1; D is possibly TRBD2 (6 bases). V lost 11 bases and J 6 bases, leaving 17 bases between the germline ends. Germline CDR1 is SNHLY and CDR2 is FYNNEI. This CDR3 region has 13 residues. The CDR3 loop is CALLGGKGNEQFF. CDR3 coding DNA: TGTGCCCTCTTGGGCGGGAAGGGCAATGAGCAGTTCTTC.

The chain is built from TRBV11-2 and TRBJ1-1, with D unclear. From germline, CDR1 is SGHAT and CDR2 FQNNGV. The CDR3 runs to 14 residues. V was trimmed by 0 bases and J by 7 bases, leaving 12 bases between them. CDR3 DNA sequence: TGTGCCAGCAGCTTAGAAGGGAGTAGGGATGAAGCTTTCTTT. Encoded protein: CASSLEGSRDEAFF. Combining the CDR3 with reference TRBV11-2 and TRBJ1-1 gives the whole variable domain EAGVAQSPRYKIIEKRQSVAFWCNPISGHATLYWYQQILGQGPKLLIQFQNNGVVDDSQLPKDRFSAERLKGVDSTLKIQPAKLEDSAVYLCASSLEGSRDEAFFGQGTRLTVV.

The chain links TRBV14 to TRBJ2-1; 7 nucleotides match TRBD2. V was clipped by 4 bases and J by 7 bases; unmatched bases: 7. The V gene's germline CDR1 is SGHDN and CDR2 FVKESK. This CDR3 has 14 residues. The CDR3 reads CASSPFGRGNEQFF. The CDR3 DNA is TGTGCCAGCAGCCCCTTTGGGAGGGGTAATGAGCAGTTCTTC. The entire variable domain, with the rest obtained from reference TRBV14 and TRBJ2-1, is as follows: EAGVTQFPSHSVIEKGQTVTLRCDPISGHDNLYWYRRVMGKEIKFLLHFVKESKQDESGMPNNRFLAERTGGTYSTLKVQPAELEDSGVYFCASSPFGRGNEQFFGPGTRLTVL.

The J gene is TRBJ1-1, the V gene TRBV28; 9 bases align to TRBD1. The germline V gene has CDR1 MDHEN and CDR2 SYDVKM. The CDR3 covers 16 residues. Trimming took 7 bases from V and 0 from J; bases not matched to a gene: 9. CDR3 in amino acids: CASTWTGDSVNTEAFF. DNA for the CDR3: TGTGCCAGCACATGGACAGGGGATTCGGTGAACACTGAAGCTTTCTTT.

The J gene is TRBJ1-5, the V gene TRBV4-1, with D unresolved. The CDR3 is 15 amino acids. CDR1 is MGHRA and CDR2 is YSYEKL in the germline V gene. Deletions cut 0 bases from V and 1 base from J, with 7 bases between. CDR3 protein: CASSQDSPSNQPQHF. In DNA form, the CDR3 reads TGCGCCAGCAGCCAAGACAGCCCGAGCAATCAGCCCCAGCATTTT.

This clone was seen only once. The gene calls are TRBV28 and TRBJ2-7; the D gene is possibly TRBD1 (5 bases). Trimming removed 6 bases from V and 5 bases from J, with 14 bases in between. Germline V gives CDR1 MDHEN, CDR2 SYDVKM. The CDR3 runs to 13 residues. CDR3 bases: TGTGCCAGCAGCACGATAGGGGTCCACGAGCAGTACTTC. As protein: CASSTIGVHEQYF.

This chain joins TRBV9 and TRBJ1-2; the D is unclear. V lost 4 bases to trimming and J lost 8 bases, with 9 bases between them. The CDR3 is made up of 11 amino acids. From germline, CDR1 is SGDLS and CDR2 YYNGEE. As DNA, the CDR3 is TGTGCCAGCAGCTCGAGATGGGGCTACACCTTC. Translation: CASSSRWGYTF.

V is TRBV4-3 and J is TRBJ2-7, with D unresolved. Germline lookup yields CDR1 LGHNA and CDR2 YSLEER. This CDR3 region has 13 residues. Trimming took 0 bases from V and 4 from J, leaving 7 bases between them. The CDR3, as DNA: TGCGCCAGCAGCCAAGATCCGAAATACGAGCAGTACTTC. As protein: CASSQDPKYEQYF.

This clone is a singleton in its sample. The V and J genes are TRBV2 and TRBJ1-2, with D maybe TRBD1 (5 bases). This CDR3 comprises 14 residues. V lost 2 bases to trimming and J lost 8 bases, with 15 bases between them. The germline CDR1 and CDR2 sequences are SNHLY and FYNNEI. The CDR3 here is CASSETIGAWGYTF. The CDR3 coding sequence is TGTGCCAGCAGTGAAACCATAGGGGCTTGGGGCTACACCTTC. The full variable domain, rest sourced from reference TRBV2 and TRBJ1-2, is EPEVTQTPSHQVTQMGQEVILRCVPISNHLYFYWYRQILGQKVEFLVSFYNNEISEKSEIFDDQFSVERPDGSNFTLKIRSTKLEDSAMYFCASSETIGAWGYTFGSGTRLTVV.

The chain combines TRBV7-9 with TRBJ2-4; TRBD2 agrees at 10 bases. Germline lookup yields CDR1 SEHNR and CDR2 FQNEAQ (reference sequence). V dropped 5 bases and J dropped 1; count of bases not matched to a gene: 5. The CDR3 totals 16 residues. CDR3 sequence (DNA): TGTGCCAGCAGCCCTAGCGGGAGTAAGGCCAAAAACATTCAGTACTTC. Protein: CASSPSGSKAKNIQYF.

This sequence joins TRBV7-2 and TRBJ2-1; 14 bases match TRBD2. In germline, CDR1 is SGHTA, CDR2 FQGNSA. J was trimmed by 9 bases and V by 4 bases; bases with no gene match: 14. The CDR3 covers 18 residues. CDR3: CASSYPGTSGSVFFEQFF. CDR3 nucleotides: TGTGCCAGCAGCTATCCCGGGACTAGCGGGAGCGTCTTTTTTGAGCAGTTCTTC.